The present T cell receptor beta chain was sequenced within a study of T cell responses to AZD1222 COVID-19 vaccine. Study-wide background: Second-dose schedules of about 4 or about 12 weeks were combined.

V shed 4 bases and J 7 bases; nucleotides not matched to a gene: 9. CDR1 is SGHRS, CDR2 YFSETQ, per germline. CDR3 size: 15 residues. Clones were read by immunoSEQ multiplex PCR, and TCRdb kept only the in-frame ones, dropping some. Of about 56,000 clones listed, 88% are singletons. Note on this clone: No antigen is known for it.

General study points: It was only a handful of AZD1222 recipients who were seropositive at baseline. The peak T cell response came first, and repertoires were sampled only after it.

Source: peripheral blood, taken on day 0 of AZD1222 vaccination. The rearrangement joins TRBV5-1 to TRBJ2-1; 9 bases map to TRBD2. The source is an adult in good health. DNA of the CDR3: TGCGCCAGCAGCGGCGGGACTAGCCAGGGTAATGAGCAGTTCTTC. Translated, it gives CASSGGTSQGNEQFF.